What follows describes a single T cell receptor beta chain. The sample comes from a study of graft-versus-host responses after intestinal transplantation. Study-level background: Each patient got anti-thymocyte globulin induction, then tacrolimus and steroids for roughly 3 years. Overall study findings and caveats: Elevated graft-versus-host to host-versus-graft clonal ratios in allografts were recorded for patients with graft-donor T cell macrochimerism. GvH clones were identified in recipient marrow, with some first appearing in ileum or blood.

The method was immunoSEQ multiplex PCR; TCRdb's version includes in-frame clones alone and lacks a portion of them. This table has roughly 13,000 clones, approximately 33% appearing once. The CDR3 covers 14 residues. CDR1 SGDLS and CDR2 YYNGEE come from the germline V gene. V lost 1 base and J 0 bases, leaving 7 bases between the germline ends. The clonotype originates from a human patient who received an intestinal transplant. The rearrangement uses TRBV9 and TRBJ1-1; D is ambiguous. The sample here was alloreactive CD4+ T cells from a mixed lymphocyte reaction culture, taken before intestinal transplant. Subset in this sample: CFSE-low proliferating T cells sorted from roughly six-day pre-transplant mixed lymphocyte reaction (GvH or HvG direction). The CDR3 loop reads CASSVSTMNTEAFF. The CDR3 nucleotides are TGTGCCAGCAGCGTAAGTACAATGAACACTGAAGCTTTCTTT.